This paragraph reports one TCR beta chain. The sample belongs to a study of blood T cell repertoires in COVID-19. Study background: Samples came from the United States, Italy and Spain, spanning acute and convalescent COVID-19. From T cells, B-cell-depleted T cells, or PBMCs came the material, which was cDNA or gDNA.

As handled by the study authors: From reference gene primer amplification, estimates of nucleated cell counts were derived. The data were produced by immunoSEQ multiplex PCR, yet TCRdb's version contains in-frame clones alone and is incomplete. V, J and clone size are taken as reported in that table, and D and trimming were inferred from the DNA itself. The data hold some 60,000 clones, with more than 90% observed a single time. V was trimmed by 3 bases and J by 7 bases, leaving 16 bases between them. CDR1 LGHNA and CDR2 YSLEER come from the germline V gene. This CDR3 contains 14 residues. The clonotype comes from a man aged 55 to 69 with acute or convalescent COVID-19. Sequencing input: peripheral blood. The J gene is TRBJ2-7, the V gene TRBV4-3, with D maybe TRBD2 (6 bases). CDR3 nucleotides: TGCGCCAGCAGCCAGGGGCGGGGCGTGGGTGAGCAGTACTTC. Protein sequence: CASSQGRGVGEQYF.